Each of the 15 T cell receptor beta chains below was sequenced from the same sample in a study of blood T cell repertoires in COVID-19. Here immunoSEQ multiplex PCR was the method, and the copy in TCRdb shows in-frame clones only, minus some. Among approximately 210,000 clones, about 85% were seen once, and the ten largest hold about 10%. The sequencing sample was made of peripheral blood. These receptors were collected from a woman aged 80 or over with COVID-19, enrolled during active disease.

The genes are TRBV3-1 (or the pseudogene TRBV3-2) and TRBJ2-5; 8 bases line up with TRBD1. The CDR3 totals 13 residues. Germline CDR1 LGHDT, CDR2 YNNKEL (reference sequence). Losses at the gene ends were 5 bases for V and 4 bases for J; bases not matched to a gene: 3. Here the CDR3 reads CASSSGTGETQYF. For the CDR3, the DNA is TGTGCCAGCAGCTCCGGGACAGGAGAGACCCAGTACTTC.

The chain employs TRBV29-1 and TRBJ1-2, with TRBD1 as a possible D gene (5 bases). Trimming removed 4 bases at V and 8 bases at J, with 8 bases between. The CDR3 length is 10 residues. The germline CDR1 and CDR2 sequences are SQVTM and ANQGSEA. The CDR3 nucleotides are TGCAGCGTTGGGCAGGGAGGCTACACCTTC. It yields the protein CSVGQGGYTF.

The J gene is TRBJ1-1, the V gene TRBV20-1, with unresolved D. From germline, CDR1 is DFQATT and CDR2 SNEGSKA (reference sequence). V dropped 3 bases and J dropped 4 bases, with 12 bases sitting between them. The CDR3 runs 13 residues. The CDR3 region is CSASLVGGTEAFF. The CDR3 nucleotides are TGCAGTGCTAGTTTAGTGGGAGGCACTGAAGCTTTCTTT.

Written as DNA, the CDR3 is TGTGCCAGCAGCCAGGGGACAGCTCAAGAGACCCAGTACTTC. Translating gives CASSQGTAQETQYF. The chain carries TRBV7-9 and TRBJ2-5; 7 bases are a match to TRBD1. Germline trimming cut 5 bases from V and 2 bases from J; bases unmatched to any gene: 5. The germline CDR1 and CDR2 sequences are SEHNR and FQNEAQ (reference sequence). The CDR3 length is 14 residues. Complete variable domain (other parts from reference TRBV7-9 and TRBJ2-5): DTGVSQNPRHKITKRGQNVTFRCDPISEHNRLYWYRQTLGQGPEFLTYFQNEAQLEKSRLLSDRFSAERPKGSFSTLEIQRTEQGDSAMYLCASSQGTAQETQYFGPGTRLLVL.

The chain uses TRBV7-9 and TRBJ1-4; D is unclear. The V gene's germline CDR1 is SEHNR and CDR2 FQNEAQ (reference sequence). The CDR3 covers 16 residues. V lost 5 bases and J lost 3, with 16 bases in between. The CDR3 sequence is CASSLSIGSANEKLFF. CDR3 coding DNA: TGTGCCAGCAGCCTCTCGATCGGTTCCGCTAATGAAAAACTGTTTTTT.

The CDR3 is CSARTRREQFF. CDR3 nucleotides: TGCAGTGCTAGAACTAGGCGTGAGCAGTTCTTC. The V and J genes are TRBV20-1 and TRBJ2-1; D possibly corresponds to TRBD2 (5 bases). The CDR3 has 11 amino acids. From germline, CDR1 is DFQATT and CDR2 SNEGSKA (reference sequence). Trimming took 2 bases from V and 9 from J, leaving 8 bases between them.

This sequence joins TRBV18 and TRBJ1-2, with 8 bases lining up with TRBD1. The CDR3 length is 13 residues. CDR1 and CDR2 from the germline V gene are KGHSH and LQKENI. V lost 6 bases, J lost 4 bases, and 4 bases stayed unmatched. CDR3 amino acids: CASSQGTGYGYTF. CDR3 nucleotide sequence: TGTGCCAGCTCGCAAGGGACAGGCTATGGCTACACCTTC.

V usage is TRBV18 and J usage is TRBJ1-4; unclear D gene. V lost 0 bases to trimming and J lost 4 bases, with 6 bases between them. Germline CDR1 reads KGHSH; CDR2 reads LQKENI. The CDR3 has 14 residues. CDR3 in DNA: TGTGCCAGCTCACCACCTACCTATAATGAAAAACTGTTTTTT. Its protein is CASSPPTYNEKLFF.

The V and J genes are TRBV19 and TRBJ1-2; 9 nucleotides line up with TRBD1. The V gene's germline CDR1 is LNHDA and CDR2 SQIVND (reference sequence). V dropped 7 bases and J dropped 8; count of bases not matched to a gene: 14. The CDR3 totals 15 residues. In DNA, the CDR3 is TGTGCCAGTACCTCCCTCGGACAGGGGCAAGGAGGCTACACCTTC. The encoded protein is CASTSLGQGQGGYTF.

CDR3: CASSKGGGRYEQYV. The CDR3 region has the DNA TGTGCCAGCAGCAAGGGGGGGGGCCGATACGAGCAGTACGTC. This chain joins TRBV21-1 and TRBJ2-7; the table's D call, TRBD2, has no DNA check behind it. TRBV21-1 is assigned pseudogene status. The CDR3 length is 14 residues.

The J gene is TRBJ1-2, the V gene TRBV3-1 (or the pseudogene TRBV3-2); maybe TRBD1 (5 bases). Germline CDR1 is LGHDT and CDR2 is YNNKEL (reference sequence). The length of the CDR3 is 13 residues. V was cut by 1 base and J by 8 bases, with 11 bases left in between. The chain's CDR3 is CASSQAQGRGYTF. The CDR3 DNA sequence: TGTGCCAGCAGCCAAGCCCAGGGCAGGGGCTACACCTTC.

The chain employs TRBV18 and TRBJ1-4; D is unresolved. Trimming took off 5 bases at V and 0 bases at J, with 13 bases between the two ends. The CDR3 is made up of 16 amino acids. Germline CDR1 is KGHSH and CDR2 is LQKENI. Here the CDR3 DNA reads TGTGCCAGCTCATCGGGCCGGGAACCAACTAATGAAAAACTGTTTTTT. This sequence encodes CASSSGREPTNEKLFF.

This clone has just one count. This chain uses TRBV9 with TRBJ2-3; 7 bases match TRBD1. The CDR3 has 14 residues. V lost 4 bases to trimming and J lost 0 bases; unmatched junction nucleotides: 2. The germline gives CDR1 SGDLS, CDR2 YYNGEE. CDR3 DNA sequence: TGTGCCAGCAGCAGGGGGCTTAGCACAGATACGCAGTATTTT. As protein: CASSRGLSTDTQYF. Using reference TRBV9 and TRBJ2-3 for the parts outside the CDR3, the full variable domain is DSGVTQTPKHLITATGQRVTLRCSPRSGDLSVYWYQQSLDQGLQFLIQYYNGEERAKGNILERFSAQQFPDLHSELNLSSLELGDSALYFCASSRGLSTDTQYFGPGTRLTVL.

V and J are TRBV19 and TRBJ1-5; 8 bases fit TRBD1. CDR3 length: 13 amino acids. Unmatched junction bases numbered 2, after V lost 8 bases and J lost 2 bases. The germline V gene has CDR1 LNHDA and CDR2 SQIVND (reference sequence). In DNA form, the CDR3 reads TGTGCCAGTGGACAGGGAGGCAATCAGCCCCAGCATTTT. It specifies CASGQGGNQPQHF.

V is TRBV5-1 and J is TRBJ1-1; D gene uncertain. V lost 2 bases and J lost 1, with 6 bases in between. The CDR3 spans 13 residues. Germline values: CDR1 SGHRS, CDR2 YFSETQ. The chain's CDR3 is CASSLDKNTEAFF. The CDR3 nucleotides are TGCGCCAGCAGCTTAGACAAGAACACTGAAGCTTTCTTT.